This T cell receptor beta chain was retrieved from a study of shared clonotypes between healthy human individuals. Study-wide points: Non-shared clonotypes were found to have lower generation probabilities than the clonotypes that were shared by all four of the sorted-subset donors.

The V gene's germline CDR1 is MNHEY and CDR2 SMNVEV (reference sequence). The length of the CDR3 is 16 residues. With 4 bases clipped from V and 0 bases from J, the junction kept 5 bases outside the gene matches. Terminally differentiated effector memory CD45RA+ cells were excluded from the naive CD8 cells, which were CD45RO-negative and positively selected for CCR7. Deep was the level used in running the assay. Data came from immunoSEQ multiplex PCR; TCRdb stores just in-frame clones and leaves some out. The sample lists 2 million or so clones; just under 95% were seen once. Details on this clone: Its antigen is not known.

V usage is TRBV27 and J usage is TRBJ2-1, with 8 bases aligning to TRBD2. The sequence came from a man younger than 30 in good health. Sequencing was done on a sample of naive CD8+ T cells sorted from blood. The CDR3 sequence is CASSSLAADSYNEQFF. CDR3 DNA: TGTGCCAGCAGTTCACTAGCGGCCGACTCCTACAATGAGCAGTTCTTC.